Following are 23 T cell receptor beta chains from one sample sequenced in a study of cytomegalovirus exposure and HLA in healthy donors. TCRdb's table, derived via immunoSEQ multiplex PCR, lists solely in-frame clones and lacks some. The sample has 150,000 to 200,000 clones; around nine tenths are singletons. Sequencing used PBMCs. The receptor source for this set is a woman under 40 in good health and CMV-seronegative.

The genes are TRBV7-9 and TRBJ2-7; 7 nucleotides match TRBD1. CDR3 length: 14 amino acids. Germline V gene sequence: CDR1 SEHNR, CDR2 FQNEAQ (reference sequence). The V and J ends lost 5 bases and 2 bases, in that order; junction bases with no gene match: 6. The DNA for the CDR3 is TGTGCCAGCAGCCCCGGGACAGCACCCTACGAGCAGTACTTC. Protein product: CASSPGTAPYEQYF.

This clone was recorded once. The chain couples TRBV9 to TRBJ2-3, with D unresolved. The germline V and J ends were trimmed by 0 bases and 0 bases, with 8 bases remaining between them. Germline values: CDR1 SGDLS, CDR2 YYNGEE. The CDR3 covers 15 residues. The CDR3 DNA sequence: TGTGCCAGCAGCGTAGATCTAACCAGCACAGATACGCAGTATTTT. It translates to CASSVDLTSTDTQYF. Full variable domain (missing parts from reference TRBV9 and TRBJ2-3): DSGVTQTPKHLITATGQRVTLRCSPRSGDLSVYWYQQSLDQGLQFLIQYYNGEERAKGNILERFSAQQFPDLHSELNLSSLELGDSALYFCASSVDLTSTDTQYFGPGTRLTVL.

About this clone itself: The same CDR3 can be traced to other DNA sequences in this sample. V and J are TRBV29-1 and TRBJ2-3; D is ambiguous. Germline V gene data show CDR1 as SQVTM and CDR2 as ANQGSEA. The CDR3 is made up of 12 amino acids. Trimming left V 2 bases short and J 1 base short, with 4 bases between. CDR3: CSVETGTDTQYF. The CDR3 region has the DNA TGCAGCGTTGAAACAGGCACAGATACGCAGTATTTT.

The genes are TRBV29-1 and TRBJ2-2, with 10 bases lining up with TRBD2. The length of the CDR3 is 13 residues. The germline V gene has CDR1 SQVTM and CDR2 ANQGSEA. Trimming at V came to 8 bases and at J to 6 bases, leaving 6 bases not matched to a gene. CDR3 DNA sequence: TGCAGCACTAGTGGACTAGCGGCCGGGGAGCTGTTTTTT. As protein: CSTSGLAAGELFF.

The chain links TRBV6-5 to TRBJ1-6, with TRBD1 as a possible D gene (6 bases). This CDR3 spans 14 amino acids. Per germline, CDR1 MNHEY and CDR2 SVGAGI. V was cut by 5 bases and J by 6 bases, with 11 bases left in between. CDR3 DNA: TGTGCCAGCAGTCACAGGGCTGGTAATTCACCCCTCCACTTT. Its translation: CASSHRAGNSPLHF.

This chain joins TRBV30 and TRBJ1-1; D possibly corresponds to TRBD1 (5 bases). The CDR3 loop spans 13 amino acids. Trimming cost V 5 bases and J 1 base, with 11 bases left between them. Germline loops: CDR1 GTSNPN, CDR2 SVGIG (reference sequence). CDR3 protein: CAWATGQNTEAFF. The CDR3 DNA is TGTGCCTGGGCCACTGGACAGAACACTGAAGCTTTCTTT.

This clone was counted once. The chain has TRBV5-4 and TRBJ2-7; D remains ambiguous. The V gene lost 4 bases and the J gene lost 0 bases, with 11 bases spanning the gap. CDR3 length: 14 amino acids. Looked up from germline, CDR1 is SGHNT and CDR2 is YYREEE (reference sequence). Here the CDR3 reads CASSTSTGSYEQYF. CDR3 DNA sequence: TGTGCCAGCAGCACTTCTACCGGCTCCTACGAGCAGTACTTC.

The rearrangement joins TRBV18 to TRBJ1-6; D might be TRBD1 (6 bases). The germline V gene has CDR1 KGHSH and CDR2 LQKENI. CDR3 size: 14 residues. Between the trimmed V and J ends, which lost 1 base and 7 bases, there was a span of 8 bases. CDR3 in amino acids: CASSPQGGNSPLHF. The DNA for the CDR3 is TGTGCCAGCTCACCACAGGGGGGGAATTCACCCCTCCACTTT.

This chain joins TRBV18 and TRBJ2-7; tentative D call: TRBD1 (6 bases). The CDR3 has 14 residues. Trimming pared 3 bases from V and 7 bases from J, leaving 16 bases between. Germline assignment: CDR1 KGHSH and CDR2 LQKENI. CDR3 protein: CASSPIQGSGEQYF. For the CDR3, the DNA is TGTGCCAGCTCACCTATACAGGGCTCGGGAGAGCAGTACTTC. Based on the CDR3 plus reference TRBV18 and TRBJ2-7, the full variable domain is NAGVMQNPRHLVRRRGQEARLRCSPMKGHSHVYWYRQLPEEGLKFMVYLQKENIIDESGMPKERFSAEFPKEGPSILRIQQVVRGDSAAYFCASSPIQGSGEQYFGPGTRLTVT.

V gene TRBV4-1 combines with J gene TRBJ1-2, with 7 bases aligning to TRBD1. Germline V lookup: CDR1 MGHRA, CDR2 YSYEKL. The CDR3 loop spans 16 amino acids. V shed 1 base, J shed 2 bases, and the junction held 7 bases outside the gene matches. CDR3 bases: TGCGCCAGCAGCCAAGTCCCGACAGGGAAAAACTATGGCTACACCTTC. Amino acids: CASSQVPTGKNYGYTF.

The chain recombines TRBV10-1 with TRBJ2-7; D is unresolved. The germline CDR1 and CDR2 sequences are WNHNN and SYGVQD (reference sequence). Trimming cost V 4 bases and J 3 bases, with 10 bases left between them. This CDR3 spans 13 amino acids. The CDR3 DNA sequence: TGCGCCAGCAGTGGACTCGACCGCTACGAGCAGTACTTC. Its protein product is CASSGLDRYEQYF.

The rearrangement links TRBV5-4 to TRBJ2-3; 7 bases agree with TRBD1. The CDR3 runs 14 residues. Per germline, CDR1 SGHNT and CDR2 YYREEE (reference sequence). V lost 4 bases to trimming and J lost 2 bases; unmatched junction nucleotides: 4. The CDR3 DNA is TGTGCCAGCAGCACGGGACAGACCACAGATACGCAGTATTTT. As protein: CASSTGQTTDTQYF.

The CDR3 region is CASSLSPGQEYQPQHF. The CDR3, as DNA: TGTGCCAGCAGCTTATCCCCGGGACAGGAGTATCAGCCCCAGCATTTT. The chain carries TRBV5-5 and TRBJ1-5, with TRBD1 matching over 8 bases. The J segment lost 5 bases and the V segment lost 2 bases, leaving 9 bases of the junction unmatched. Germline V CDR1 and CDR2: SGHKS, YYEKEE (reference sequence). CDR3 size: 16 residues. The full variable domain, completed using reference TRBV5-5 and TRBJ1-5, is DAGVTQSPTHLIKTRGQQVTLRCSPISGHKSVSWYQQVLGQGPQFIFQYYEKEERGRGNFPDRFSARQFPNYSSELNVNALLLGDSALYLCASSLSPGQEYQPQHFGDGTRLSIL.

J is TRBJ1-2 and V is TRBV6-5; a possible D gene is TRBD1 (5 bases). The germline CDR1 and CDR2 sequences are MNHEY and SVGAGI. The CDR3 spans 15 residues. The ends were cut back, 2 bases at V and 4 bases at J, with 14 bases in the middle. CDR3 in amino acids: CASSYRYGGIYGYTF. CDR3 DNA: TGTGCCAGCAGTTACCGCTATGGGGGGATCTATGGCTACACCTTC.

The genes are TRBV6-1 and TRBJ1-4; D gene ambiguous. Per germline, CDR1 MNHNS and CDR2 SASEGT. The CDR3 length is 14 residues. Trimming cost V 6 bases and J 4 bases, with 12 bases left between them. The CDR3, as DNA: TGTGCCAGCAGACGAAGTTCGGGTAATGAAAAACTGTTTTTT. Amino acid sequence: CASRRSSGNEKLFF.

V usage is TRBV11-2 and J usage is TRBJ1-2; 7 bases agree with TRBD1. CDR1 and CDR2 from the germline V gene are SGHAT and FQNNGV. The CDR3 extends over 13 amino acids. V shed 4 bases, J shed 6 bases, and the junction held 5 bases outside the gene matches. In DNA form, the CDR3 reads TGTGCCAGCAGCTCCGACAGGGCAAATGGCTACACCTTC. This encodes CASSSDRANGYTF.

The chain recombines TRBV30 with TRBJ1-1, with D possibly being TRBD1 (5 bases). V dropped 6 bases and J dropped 0 bases, with 17 bases sitting between them. Germline values: CDR1 GTSNPN, CDR2 SVGIG (reference sequence). The CDR3 length is 15 residues. CDR3 nucleotides: TGTGCCTGCCACGACAGAGCCTACATGAACACTGAAGCTTTCTTT. Its translation is CACHDRAYMNTEAFF.

The chain joins TRBV20-1 to TRBJ2-1; D gene uncertain. V lost 5 bases, J lost 7 bases, and 6 bases lay in between. CDR1 and CDR2 (germline): DFQATT, SNEGSKA (reference sequence). CDR3 length: 10 amino acids. This chain's CDR3 is CSAAPNEQFF. Written as DNA, the CDR3 is TGCAGTGCTGCGCCGAATGAGCAGTTCTTC.

This clone appeared many times. The gene calls are TRBV18 and TRBJ1-6; TRBD1 matches at 7 bases. This CDR3 contains 16 residues. Germline trimming cut 1 base from V and 4 bases from J; bases unmatched to any gene: 4. CDR1 and CDR2 from the germline V gene are KGHSH and LQKENI. The CDR3 DNA is TGTGCCAGCTCACCACTCCCACAGGGGTATAATTCACCCCTCCACTTT. Its translation is CASSPLPQGYNSPLHF.

The chain couples TRBV19 to TRBJ1-6; TRBD1 matches 8 bases. Germline CDR1 LNHDA, CDR2 SQIVND (reference sequence). The CDR3 extends over 15 amino acids. After removal of 6 bases from V and 9 bases from J, the junction contained 10 bases not matched to a gene. The CDR3 reads CASRVQDRAGSPLHF. The CDR3 nucleotides read TGTGCCAGTAGAGTCCAGGACAGGGCTGGTTCACCCCTCCACTTT.

The rearrangement links TRBV13 to TRBJ2-1, with TRBD1 as a possible D gene (7 bases). V was shortened by 5 bases and J by 4 bases, with 15 bases between the two germline ends. The CDR3 sequence is 15 residues long. Germline V gene sequence: CDR1 PRHDT, CDR2 FYEKMQ (reference sequence). CDR3 loop: CASSPRDRGYNEQFF. CDR3 nucleotide sequence: TGTGCCAGCAGCCCGCGGGACAGAGGTTACAATGAGCAGTTCTTC.

This chain links TRBV4-1 with TRBJ1-1; D remains unclear. Germline V gene data show CDR1 as MGHRA and CDR2 as YSYEKL. The CDR3 sequence is 14 residues long. V lost 0 bases to trimming and J lost 4 bases, with 9 bases between them. CDR3 loop: CASSQELSSTEAFF. The CDR3 DNA follows: TGCGCCAGCAGCCAAGAGTTGTCTTCCACTGAAGCTTTCTTT.

The CDR3 loop reads CASSFANSGGRYEQYF. The CDR3 DNA is TGTGCCAGCAGCTTCGCTAACAGCGGGGGGAGATACGAGCAGTACTTC. The chain links TRBV11-3 to TRBJ2-7, with 9 bases lining up with TRBD2. The CDR3 length is 16 residues. Germline V gene lookup returns CDR1 SGHNT and CDR2 YENEEA. The J segment lost 4 bases and the V segment lost 3 bases, leaving 10 bases of the junction unmatched.